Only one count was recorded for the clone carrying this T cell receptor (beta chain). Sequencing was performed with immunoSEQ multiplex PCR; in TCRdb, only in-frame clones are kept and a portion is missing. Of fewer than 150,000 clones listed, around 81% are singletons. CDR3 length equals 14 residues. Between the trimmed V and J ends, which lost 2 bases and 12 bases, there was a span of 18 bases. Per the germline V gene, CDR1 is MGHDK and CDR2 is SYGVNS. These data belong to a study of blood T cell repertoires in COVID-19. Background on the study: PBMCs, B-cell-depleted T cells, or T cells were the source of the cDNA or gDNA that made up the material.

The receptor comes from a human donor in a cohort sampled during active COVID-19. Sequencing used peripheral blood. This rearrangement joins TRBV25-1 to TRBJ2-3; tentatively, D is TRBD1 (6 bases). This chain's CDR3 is CASSERGGVPPQYF. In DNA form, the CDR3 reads TGTGCCAGCAGTGAACGAGGGGGAGTACCTCCCCAGTATTTT.